This T cell receptor (beta chain) emerged from a study of blood T cell repertoires in COVID-19. Study as a whole: The origin of the acute and convalescent COVID-19 samples was the United States, Italy and Spain.

Germline assignment: CDR1 MNHEY and CDR2 SMNVEV (reference sequence). V lost 6 bases and J lost 4, with 18 bases in between. The CDR3 has 15 residues. TCRdb's table, derived via immunoSEQ multiplex PCR, lists solely in-frame clones and lacks some. The sample lists over 100,000 clones, about 89% occurring once. Sample: peripheral blood. This sequence was found in a human donor in a cohort sampled during active COVID-19. The rearrangement links TRBV27 to TRBJ1-2; D might be TRBD1 (5 bases). The CDR3 nucleotides are TGTGCCAGCAGCTTGGAGGGACGGATGTTCTATGGCTACACCTTC. Protein product: CASSLEGRMFYGYTF.